The next 21 T cell receptor beta chains were all read from a single sample in a study of Graves' ophthalmopathy and Graves' hyperthyroidism. Scientists amplified the TCR beta CDR3 regions from RNA transcripts. The workflow started with a first-round RT-PCR run with HTBI primers and then moved on to a second-round multiplex PCR. TCRdb re-analysed the multiplex PCR reads in MiXCR, keeping a single row per CDR3 protein. The sample has 200,000 to 300,000 distinct CDR3 sequences, around 42% seen once. The sequenced sample consisted of peripheral blood. These receptors all stem from an adult man with Graves' ophthalmopathy.

This clonotype was observed a few times. The chain is built from TRBV7-3 and TRBJ1-1, with D hard to call. This CDR3 is built from 13 residues. Germline V gene data show CDR1 as SGHTA and CDR2 as FQGTGA. Trimming took off 1 base at V and 5 bases at J, with 8 bases between the two ends. CDR3 nucleotides: TGTGCCAGCAGCTTAAATTGGGTGACTGAAGCTTTCTTT. Protein: CASSLNWVTEAFF.

The V call is TRBV7-3, the J call TRBJ2-3; D is ambiguous. From germline, CDR1 is SGHTA and CDR2 FQGTGA. The CDR3 has 13 amino acids. Trimming pared 5 bases from V and 6 bases from J, leaving 12 bases between. In DNA, the CDR3 is TGTGCCAGCAGCAACTACGTCACCGATACGCAGTATTTT. As protein: CASSNYVTDTQYF.

This clonotype has a count of ten or more. The chain is built from TRBV29-1 and TRBJ1-4; perhaps TRBD1 as D (5 bases). The V end lost 6 bases, the J end lost 6 bases, and 17 bases lay between the germline ends. The germline V gene encodes CDR1 SQVTM and CDR2 ANQGSEA. This CDR3 has 14 residues. CDR3 protein: CSVDGAGRDEKLFF. The CDR3 nucleotides read TGCAGCGTCGATGGGGCAGGTCGGGATGAAAAACTGTTTTTT.

The rearrangement joins TRBV7-9 to TRBJ2-2; D assignment may be TRBD1 or TRBD2 (5 bases each). The CDR3 covers 14 residues. Looked up from germline, CDR1 is SEHNR and CDR2 is FQNEAQ (reference sequence). Trimming left V 2 bases short and J 7 bases short, with 11 bases between. The CDR3, as DNA: TGTGCCAGCAGCTTAAGTTTTGGGGGCGGGGAGCTGTTTTTT. Translated: CASSLSFGGGELFF.

The chain uses TRBV7-9 and TRBJ1-1; no clear D. Germline CDR1 SEHNR, CDR2 FQNEAQ (reference sequence). This CDR3 has 15 amino acids. V was shortened by 5 bases and J by 9 bases, with 22 bases between the two germline ends. CDR3 region: CASSINTPSEPQAFF. In nucleotides, the CDR3 is TGTGCCAGCAGCATCAACACCCCATCGGAACCGCAAGCTTTCTTT.

The chain links TRBV2 to TRBJ1-1, with 9 nucleotides matching TRBD1. V shed 6 bases, J shed 0 bases, and the junction held 11 bases outside the gene matches. CDR3 length: 17 residues. The germline CDR1 and CDR2 sequences are SNHLY and FYNNEI. In DNA, the CDR3 is TGTGCCAGCAGCCCGACAGGGGGGAAGCCCATGAACACTGAAGCTTTCTTT. Translated, it gives CASSPTGGKPMNTEAFF.

This chain joins TRBV27 and TRBJ1-5, with 9 bases fitting TRBD1. The junction had 3 bases not matched to a gene; V was cut back by 0 bases and J by 6 bases. This CDR3 comprises 15 residues. The germline CDR1 and CDR2 sequences are MNHEY and SMNVEV (reference sequence). CDR3 in amino acids: CASSLSGQGGQPQHF. The CDR3 DNA reads TGTGCCAGCAGTTTATCGGGACAGGGCGGTCAGCCCCAGCATTTT.

The chain joins TRBV4-1 to TRBJ2-1; no reliable D call. CDR3 size: 16 residues. Trimming pared 1 base from V and 0 bases from J, leaving 10 bases between. CDR1 is MGHRA and CDR2 is YSYEKL in the germline V gene. CDR3 sequence: CASSQVNLVSYNEQFF. In DNA form, the CDR3 reads TGCGCCAGCAGCCAAGTCAATCTAGTCTCCTACAATGAGCAGTTCTTC.

CDR3 sequence reads: CASSKPSYGYTF. Here the CDR3 DNA reads TGTGCCAGCAGCAAGCCTTCCTATGGCTACACCTTC. J is TRBJ1-2 and V is TRBV28, with D uncertain. The length of the CDR3 is 12 residues. CDR1 is MDHEN and CDR2 is SYDVKM in the germline V gene. V was cut by 6 bases and J by 4 bases, with 9 bases left in between.

The chain couples TRBV29-1 to TRBJ1-4; D ambiguous. CDR3 length equals 12 residues. V was pared by 4 bases and J by 7 bases, with 10 bases between. Per germline, CDR1 SQVTM and CDR2 ANQGSEA. The CDR3 loop reads CSVGRNSEKLFF. The CDR3 bases are TGCAGCGTTGGACGGAATTCTGAAAAACTGTTTTTT.

The chain combines TRBV7-9 with TRBJ2-5; 10 bases are shared with TRBD1. This CDR3 spans 15 amino acids. Germline-derived CDR1 and CDR2 are SEHNR and FQNEAQ (reference sequence). Germline trimming cut 5 bases from V and 5 bases from J; bases unmatched to any gene: 8. The CDR3 sequence: CASSQGQGIVETQYF. The CDR3 DNA follows: TGTGCCAGCAGCCAGGGACAGGGGATCGTCGAGACCCAGTACTTC.

Many counts were recorded for this clonotype. CDR3 sequence (DNA): TGTGCCAGCAGCCGCGAGAACCGACCCTATGGCTACACCTTC. Translating it yields CASSRENRPYGYTF. V is TRBV2 and J is TRBJ1-2; D remains unclear. The V and J ends lost 6 bases and 4 bases respectively, with 15 bases between them. The CDR3 is 14 residues long. Germline CDR1 is SNHLY and CDR2 is FYNNEI.

This clonotype was found a few times. This chain joins TRBV2 and TRBJ1-2; possibly TRBD1 for D (5 bases). The germline CDR1 and CDR2 sequences are SNHLY and FYNNEI. V lost 4 bases and J 3 bases, leaving 9 bases between the germline ends. The CDR3 is made up of 13 amino acids. CDR3: CASSGGTYYGYTF. The CDR3 DNA sequence: TGTGCCAGCAGTGGGGGCACCTACTATGGCTACACCTTC.

The J gene is TRBJ1-2, the V gene TRBV25-1; 9 nucleotides agree with TRBD1. V shed 7 bases, J shed 0 bases, and the junction held 3 bases outside the gene matches. The CDR3 is 14 amino acids. Germline-derived CDR1 and CDR2 are MGHDK and SYGVNS. The CDR3: CASTGDRANYGYTF. As DNA, the CDR3 is TGTGCCAGCACAGGGGACAGGGCTAACTATGGCTACACCTTC.

This clonotype came up once. This chain uses TRBV15 with TRBJ2-7; 7 bases fit TRBD2. Germline CDR1 and CDR2: LNHNV and YYDKDF (reference sequence). The CDR3 sequence is 13 residues long. Trimming took 11 bases from V and 0 from J; bases not matched to a gene: 7. The DNA for the CDR3 is TGTGCCGTAGCGGGCCTTAGCTCCTACGAGCAGTACTTC. As protein: CAVAGLSSYEQYF.

The chain is built from TRBV4-1 and TRBJ1-1; tentative D call: TRBD1 (5 bases). V lost 0 bases to trimming and J lost 5 bases, with 10 bases between them. In germline, CDR1 is MGHRA, CDR2 YSYEKL. This CDR3 spans 14 amino acids. CDR3 nucleotide sequence: TGCGCCAGCAGCCAAGATGGGGCGGGAACTGAAGCTTTCTTT. This codes for CASSQDGAGTEAFF.

V gene TRBV5-1 combines with J gene TRBJ2-7; TRBD2 agrees at 7 bases. Germline trimming cut 0 bases from V and 0 bases from J; bases unmatched to any gene: 3. CDR3 size: 15 residues. CDR1 is SGHRS and CDR2 is YFSETQ in the germline V gene. CDR3 protein: CASSLVRGTSYEQYF. The CDR3 coding sequence is TGCGCCAGCAGCTTGGTGCGGGGGACCTCCTACGAGCAGTACTTC.

This clonotype was found a few times. The chain has TRBV20-1 and TRBJ1-6; 7 bases are a match to TRBD1. Germline V gene lookup returns CDR1 DFQATT and CDR2 SNEGSKA (reference sequence). The CDR3 contains 15 residues. V lost 2 bases and J lost 12; bases outside the gene matches: 13. CDR3 DNA: TGCAGTGCTAGACCCCAAGGGACAGCTGCAAAACCCCTCCACTTT. It is translated as CSARPQGTAAKPLHF.

As concerns this clonotype: This clone may be a read error of a much larger clone one base away. This chain joins TRBV2 and TRBJ1-2; no firm D call. This CDR3 is 14 amino acids long. CDR1 and CDR2 from the germline V gene are SNHLY and FYNNEI. CDR3 nucleotide sequence: TGTGCCGGCAGTGAAAGGTTGGGAAACTATGGCTACACCTTC. Translation: CAGSERLGNYGYTF.

As to this clonotype: One end of the junction does not line up with germline, which may come from a read error. The V call is TRBV5-8, the J call TRBJ2-7, with D perhaps TRBD1 or TRBD2 (5 bases each). Germline loops: CDR1 SGHTS, CDR2 YDEGEE. The CDR3 length is 16 residues. In nucleotides, the CDR3 is TGCGCCAGCAGCTTGGCATCTGGGACGGGCTCCTACGAGCAGTACTTC. Residues: CASSLASGTGSYEQYF.

This clonotype was seen only a few times. The chain has TRBV10-3 and TRBJ2-6; D possibly corresponds to TRBD2 (6 bases). This CDR3 has 15 amino acids. Looked up from germline, CDR1 is ENHRY and CDR2 is SYGVKD. V lost 4 bases and J 1 base, leaving 8 bases between the germline ends. The CDR3 DNA follows: TGTGCCATCAGTGGTCGGGGGTCTGGGGCCAACGTCCTGACTTTC. Translation: CAISGRGSGANVLTF.